Following are 4 T cell receptor beta chains from one sample sequenced in a study of cytomegalovirus exposure and HLA in healthy donors. PCR primers comprised 60 Vbeta and 13 Jbeta primers. The assay was immunoSEQ multiplex PCR, and TCRdb's table has in-frame clones only and misses some. The profile shows approximately 160,000 clones, around 79% of them singletons. Sequenced input: PBMCs. These receptor sequences come from a male donor in good health and CMV-seropositive.

The table lists this clone with a few counts. The chain couples TRBV11-2 to TRBJ2-5; 7 bases match TRBD1. Trimming cost V 5 bases and J 5 bases; bases outside gene matches: 8. CDR1 SGHAT and CDR2 FQNNGV come from the germline V gene. CDR3 length: 14 amino acids. The CDR3 DNA sequence: TGTGCCAGCAGCATCCCGACAGGGCTGGAGACCCAGTACTTC. This encodes CASSIPTGLETQYF.

The chain uses TRBV18 and TRBJ2-1; 10 bases are a match to TRBD2. Per the germline V gene, CDR1 is KGHSH and CDR2 is LQKENI. The J segment lost 4 bases and the V segment lost 3 bases, leaving 6 bases of the junction unmatched. The CDR3 covers 16 residues. The CDR3 reads CASSPTLAGAYNEQFF. In nucleotides, the CDR3 is TGTGCCAGCTCACCTACCCTAGCGGGGGCGTACAATGAGCAGTTCTTC.

The genes are TRBV5-1 and TRBJ1-2; a possible D gene is TRBD1 (5 bases). V was cut by 9 bases and J by 3 bases, with 24 bases left in between. This CDR3 contains 16 residues. From germline, CDR1 is SGHRS and CDR2 YFSETQ. The CDR3 nucleotides read TGCGCCATCGACTACAGGACGATATGGGGGGACTATGGCTACACCTTC. It is translated as CAIDYRTIWGDYGYTF. Using reference TRBV5-1 and TRBJ1-2 for the parts outside the CDR3, the full variable domain is KAGVTQTPRYLIKTRGQQVTLSCSPISGHRSVSWYQQTPGQGLQFLFEYFSETQRNKGNFPGRFSGRQFSNSRSEMNVSTLELGDSALYLCAIDYRTIWGDYGYTFGSGTRLTVV.

This rearrangement joins TRBV2 to TRBJ2-5; 7 bases are a match to TRBD1. This CDR3 has 14 residues. The germline V gene encodes CDR1 SNHLY and CDR2 FYNNEI. Trimming removed 7 bases from V and 6 bases from J; junction bases left unmatched: 11. The CDR3 DNA reads TGTGCCAGCAATCTTCTAGGGGGCGCGAAGACCCAGTACTTC. It translates to CASNLLGGAKTQYF.